The 32 T cell receptor beta chains below were found in one sample sequenced in a study of blood T cell repertoires in COVID-19. Clones were sequenced by immunoSEQ multiplex PCR, and TCRdb holds only the in-frame ones, with some missing. This table holds 200,000 to 300,000 clones, 75% to 90% found once. The sequenced sample consisted of peripheral blood. These receptors were collected from an older woman with active or convalescent COVID-19.

This chain connects TRBV11-2 to TRBJ1-6; unclear D gene. Germline V CDR1 and CDR2: SGHAT, FQNNGV. The CDR3 runs 13 residues. V lost 1 base to trimming and J lost 8 bases, with 6 bases between them. This chain's CDR3 is CASSLVGDSPLHF. CDR3 sequence (DNA): TGTGCCAGCAGCTTAGTCGGAGATTCACCCCTCCACTTT.

The V gene is TRBV6-6, the J gene TRBJ1-6; D might be TRBD1 (5 bases). The germline CDR1 and CDR2 sequences are MNHNY and SVGAGI (reference sequence). V was clipped by 5 bases and J by 6 bases, with 20 bases between them. The CDR3 consists of 17 residues. The CDR3 DNA is TGTGCCAGCAGTCTCCGCCGCCCTGGGGGGGGTAATTCACCCCTCCACTTT. It is translated as CASSLRRPGGGNSPLHF.

The chain uses TRBV18 and TRBJ1-6; 10 bases agree with TRBD1. The CDR3 runs to 14 residues. V was pared by 3 bases and J by 11 bases, with 4 bases of the junction left unmatched. Germline assignment: CDR1 KGHSH and CDR2 LQKENI. DNA of the CDR3: TGTGCCAGCTCACCCCCGGGACAGGGGACACCCCTCCACTTT. The encoded protein is CASSPPGQGTPLHF.

The chain has TRBV7-7 and TRBJ2-2; TRBD2 aligns across 11 bases. The CDR3 runs to 17 residues. V lost 0 bases, J lost 10 bases, and 10 bases stayed unmatched. The germline gives CDR1 SSHAT, CDR2 FNYEAQ (reference sequence). The CDR3 nucleotides are TGTGCCAGCAGCTTAGCGGGACTAGCGGTTAATGATGAGGAGCTGTTTTTT. Amino acid sequence: CASSLAGLAVNDEELFF.

Only one count was recorded for this clone. This rearrangement joins TRBV5-1 to TRBJ1-2; 9 bases match TRBD1. The CDR3 length is 15 residues. Germline V gives CDR1 SGHRS, CDR2 YFSETQ. The J segment lost 4 bases and the V segment lost 2 bases, leaving 6 bases of the junction unmatched. CDR3 loop: CASSLKTTGGYGYTF. The CDR3 DNA follows: TGCGCCAGCAGCTTAAAAACGACAGGGGGCTATGGCTACACCTTC. Complete variable domain (other parts from reference TRBV5-1 and TRBJ1-2): KAGVTQTPRYLIKTRGQQVTLSCSPISGHRSVSWYQQTPGQGLQFLFEYFSETQRNKGNFPGRFSGRQFSNSRSEMNVSTLELGDSALYLCASSLKTTGGYGYTFGSGTRLTVV.

V and J are TRBV5-1 and TRBJ1-6; no firm D call. CDR3 size: 14 residues. V dropped 4 bases and J dropped 8 bases, with 13 bases sitting between them. The germline CDR1 and CDR2 sequences are SGHRS and YFSETQ. In DNA form, the CDR3 reads TGCGCCAGCAGCACCGACAAGGCCGATTCACCCCTCCACTTT. Translation gives CASSTDKADSPLHF.

This chain joins TRBV9 and TRBJ2-5, with D unclear. The CDR3 length is 11 residues. In germline, CDR1 is SGDLS, CDR2 YYNGEE. Between the trimmed V and J ends, which lost 3 bases and 11 bases, there was a span of 11 bases. CDR3 nucleotides: TGTGCCAGCAGCGCGTCAGGCCCACAGTACTTC. It is translated as CASSASGPQYF.

This chain uses TRBV4-3 with TRBJ1-4; 7 bases are a match to TRBD1. J gave up 8 bases and V 4 bases, and 19 bases lay outside the gene matches. This CDR3 region has 18 residues. Germline values: CDR1 LGHNA, CDR2 YSLEER. CDR3 loop: CASSLFGQGEGPGEKLFF. CDR3 sequence (DNA): TGCGCCAGCAGCCTTTTCGGGCAGGGGGAAGGGCCGGGCGAAAAACTGTTTTTT.

This chain links TRBV29-1 with TRBJ2-7; 9 bases align to TRBD1. Germline CDR1 reads SQVTM; CDR2 reads ANQGSEA. The CDR3 has 17 amino acids. With V trimmed by 4 bases and J by 2 bases, 15 bases remained unmatched. The CDR3 DNA is TGCAGCGTTGTCACGACTCCCGGGACAGGGTACCCCTACGAGCAGTACTTC. Protein: CSVVTTPGTGYPYEQYF.

The chain joins TRBV5-5 to TRBJ1-2, with unresolved D. Germline lookup yields CDR1 SGHKS and CDR2 YYEKEE (reference sequence). The CDR3 runs 14 residues. The V end was cut by 3 bases, the J end by 3 bases, with 12 bases between. The CDR3 coding sequence is TGTGCCAGCAGCTCAACAAAGAATTACTATGGCTACACCTTC. As protein: CASSSTKNYYGYTF.

The CDR3 spells CATLIRLGCGYTF. The DNA for the CDR3 is TGCGCCACCCTTATTCGGCTAGGCTGTGGCTACACCTTC. The chain is built from TRBV10-1 and TRBJ1-2; no firm D call. Germline V gene data show CDR1 as WNHNN and CDR2 as SYGVQD (reference sequence). V lost 10 bases to trimming and J lost 7 bases, with 19 bases between them. The CDR3 loop spans 13 amino acids.

The J gene is TRBJ2-5, the V gene TRBV7-3; TRBD2 might be the D (7 bases). Per germline, CDR1 SGHTA and CDR2 FQGTGA. Trimming removed 5 bases at V and 5 bases at J, with 21 bases between. CDR3 length equals 16 residues. This CDR3 reads CASSPKGGGRLETQYF. The CDR3 bases are TGTGCCAGCAGCCCAAAAGGGGGGGGCCGTCTGGAGACCCAGTACTTC.

The chain employs TRBV7-9 and TRBJ1-3; 7 bases are a match to TRBD1. Germline values: CDR1 SEHNR, CDR2 FQNEAQ (reference sequence). This CDR3 has 14 residues. V lost 5 bases and J lost 2; bases outside the gene matches: 3. CDR3 protein: CASSKGATGNTIYF. As DNA, the CDR3 is TGTGCCAGCAGCAAGGGGGCGACTGGAAACACCATATATTTT.

The chain has TRBV12-3 or TRBV12-4 and TRBJ1-2; D remains ambiguous. V shed 5 bases and J shed 4 bases, with 11 bases lying between them. The CDR3 is made up of 13 amino acids. The CDR3 DNA follows: TGTGCCAGCAGTCACCGGAGACGCTATGGCTACACCTTC. Protein sequence: CASSHRRRYGYTF.

The chain recombines TRBV15 with TRBJ2-2; D possibly corresponds to TRBD1 (6 bases). This CDR3 contains 16 residues. V was cut by 1 base and J by 1 base, with 10 bases left in between. Germline V CDR1 and CDR2: LNHNV, YYDKDF (reference sequence). CDR3 sequence: CATSRVAQGNTGELFF. The DNA for the CDR3 is TGTGCCACCAGCAGAGTCGCACAGGGGAACACCGGGGAGCTGTTTTTT. Together with reference TRBV15 and TRBJ2-2, the CDR3 gives the full variable domain: DAMVIQNPRYQVTQFGKPVTLSCSQTLNHNVMYWYQQKSSQAPKLLFHYYDKDFNNEADTPDNFQSRRPNTSFCFLDIRSPGLGDTAMYLCATSRVAQGNTGELFFGEGSRLTVL.

The chain employs TRBV6-6 and TRBJ2-7; the match to TRBD1 covers 8 bases. The CDR3 has 11 residues. Trimming took 10 bases from V and 3 from J; bases not matched to a gene: 2. Germline lookup yields CDR1 MNHNY and CDR2 SVGAGI (reference sequence). CDR3 DNA sequence: TGTGCCACTACAGGGGGCTACGAGCAGTACTTC. Amino acid sequence: CATTGGYEQYF.

The chain is built from TRBV18 and TRBJ1-1, with D possibly TRBD1 on 5 matching bases. Trimming shortened V by 9 bases and J by 3 bases, and 11 bases separated the two germline ends. The CDR3 is 12 amino acids. CDR1 and CDR2 from the germline V gene are KGHSH and LQKENI. The CDR3 sequence: CASGGRDTEAFF. The DNA for the CDR3 is TGTGCCAGTGGGGGGAGGGACACTGAAGCTTTCTTT. The full variable domain, its missing parts supplied by reference TRBV18 and TRBJ1-1, is NAGVMQNPRHLVRRRGQEARLRCSPMKGHSHVYWYRQLPEEGLKFMVYLQKENIIDESGMPKERFSAEFPKEGPSILRIQQVVRGDSAAYFCASGGRDTEAFFGQGTRLTVV.

In this sample, this clone turned up a few times. The chain recombines TRBV11-2 with TRBJ1-2; 8 bases are a match to TRBD1. The V gene end was trimmed by 3 bases and the J gene end by 4 bases; junction bases not matched to a gene: 1. The CDR3 runs 13 residues. In germline, CDR1 is SGHAT, CDR2 FQNNGV. The CDR3 sequence is CASSFGTGYGYTF. The CDR3 nucleotides read TGTGCCAGCAGCTTCGGGACAGGCTATGGCTACACCTTC.

This clone was recorded a few times. The chain employs TRBV3-1 (or the pseudogene TRBV3-2) and TRBJ2-7; D remains unclear. The CDR3 length is 14 residues. V lost 1 base, J lost 2 bases, and 9 bases lay in between. CDR1 LGHDT and CDR2 YNNKEL come from the germline V gene (reference sequence). CDR3 protein: CASSQGGGPYEQYF. CDR3 sequence (DNA): TGTGCCAGCAGCCAAGGTGGTGGGCCCTACGAGCAGTACTTC.

This clone turned up a few times. This rearrangement joins TRBV19 to TRBJ2-3; 14 nucleotides match TRBD2. CDR3 length equals 16 residues. Germline CDR1 LNHDA, CDR2 SQIVND (reference sequence). Unmatched junction bases numbered 5, after V lost 4 bases and J lost 5 bases. CDR3 protein: CASSTGTSGGGDTQYF. CDR3 nucleotide sequence: TGTGCCAGTAGTACCGGGACTAGCGGGGGCGGAGATACGCAGTATTTT.

The rearrangement joins TRBV7-2 to TRBJ2-3; 7 positions match TRBD2. The CDR3 sequence is 15 residues long. The V gene end was trimmed by 1 base and the J gene end by 1 base; junction bases not matched to a gene: 2. Germline V lookup: CDR1 SGHTA, CDR2 FQGNSA. In DNA, the CDR3 is TGTGCCAGCAGCTTAGGGGACTACCGCACAGATACGCAGTATTTT. Translation: CASSLGDYRTDTQYF. The whole variable domain, remainder taken from reference TRBV7-2 and TRBJ2-3, is GAGVSQSPSNKVTEKGKDVELRCDPISGHTALYWYRQSLGQGLEFLIYFQGNSAPDKSGLPSDRFSAERTGGSVSTLTIQRTQQEDSAVYLCASSLGDYRTDTQYFGPGTRLTVL.

The V gene is TRBV27, the J gene TRBJ2-5; 13 bases line up with TRBD2. The CDR3 has 16 residues. Germline V CDR1 and CDR2: MNHEY, SMNVEV (reference sequence). V lost 6 bases and J lost 6; bases outside the gene matches: 10. CDR3 loop: CASSPGLAGVQQTQYF. The DNA of the CDR3 is TGTGCCAGCAGCCCCGGACTAGCGGGGGTTCAGCAGACCCAGTACTTC.

The table lists this clone with many counts. This chain joins TRBV24-1 and TRBJ2-7; D gene uncertain. The CDR3 is 13 amino acids. Trimming took 3 bases from V and 5 from J, leaving 10 bases between them. Germline V gives CDR1 KGHDR, CDR2 SFDVKD. In nucleotides, the CDR3 is TGTGCCACCAGTGATCCGAACGGTGACGAGCAGTACTTC. It specifies CATSDPNGDEQYF.

The chain combines TRBV6-6 with TRBJ2-7; 9 bases line up with TRBD1. This CDR3 is built from 15 residues. Germline loops: CDR1 MNHNY, CDR2 SVGAGI (reference sequence). V dropped 2 bases and J dropped 1; count of bases not matched to a gene: 3. The CDR3: CASSYRGTGSYEQYF. As DNA, the CDR3 is TGTGCCAGCAGTTACAGAGGGACAGGGTCCTACGAGCAGTACTTC.

This chain uses TRBV29-1 with TRBJ1-2; a weak D match, TRBD1 (5 bases). Germline V CDR1 and CDR2: SQVTM, ANQGSEA. The CDR3 totals 15 residues. The germline V and J ends were trimmed by 1 base and 1 base, with 13 bases remaining between them. The CDR3 loop is CSVEVGRGVNYGYTF. The CDR3 nucleotides are TGCAGCGTTGAAGTCGGCCGGGGGGTTAACTATGGCTACACCTTC. The complete variable domain, with remaining parts taken from reference TRBV29-1 and TRBJ1-2, reads SAVISQKPSRDICQRGTSLTIQCQVDSQVTMMFWYRQQPGQSLTLIATANQGSEATYESGFVIDKFPISRPNLTFSTLTVSNMSPEDSSIYLCSVEVGRGVNYGYTFGSGTRLTVV.

The V gene is TRBV19, the J gene TRBJ1-2; no reliable D call. The CDR3 consists of 14 residues. V lost 3 bases, J lost 8 bases, and 16 bases lay in between. CDR1 LNHDA and CDR2 SQIVND come from the germline V gene (reference sequence). The CDR3, as DNA: TGTGCCAGTAGTATCCTCGCACCTTCTAGAGGCTACACCTTC. Amino acid sequence: CASSILAPSRGYTF.

The rearrangement joins TRBV4-1 to TRBJ1-2; 8 bases line up with TRBD1. J lost 4 bases, V lost 4 bases, and 11 bases had no gene match. Germline assignment: CDR1 MGHRA and CDR2 YSYEKL. The CDR3 runs to 16 residues. The CDR3 DNA is TGCGCCAGCAGCCTTACGGACAGGGTTCTTCTCTATGGCTACACCTTC. Its translation: CASSLTDRVLLYGYTF.

This clone came up once. The chain uses TRBV29-1 and TRBJ2-2; a weak D match, TRBD1 (6 bases). This CDR3 spans 14 amino acids. Trimming removed 6 bases at V and 4 bases at J, with 15 bases between. Germline V gene data show CDR1 as SQVTM and CDR2 as ANQGSEA. CDR3 region: CSVSPGVATGELFF. DNA for the CDR3: TGCAGCGTATCTCCAGGGGTAGCCACCGGGGAGCTGTTTTTT.

The V call is TRBV27, the J call TRBJ1-1, with D tentatively TRBD1 (6 bases). The CDR3 consists of 13 residues. V shed 5 bases and J shed 4 bases, with 11 bases lying between them. Germline-derived CDR1 and CDR2 are MNHEY and SMNVEV (reference sequence). In nucleotides, the CDR3 is TGTGCCAGCAGTCCCTACAGGGTCACTGAAGCTTTCTTT. The encoded protein is CASSPYRVTEAFF.

The chain joins TRBV30 to TRBJ1-3; D call uncertain. CDR1 is GTSNPN and CDR2 is SVGIG in the germline V gene (reference sequence). V was trimmed by 0 bases and J by 0 bases, leaving 9 bases between them. The CDR3 has 15 residues. The CDR3 nucleotides read TGTGCCTGGAGTGTTACCGGTCTCTCTGGAAACACCATATATTTT. This codes for CAWSVTGLSGNTIYF.

CDR3 protein: CASSSTPGGGTEAFF. CDR3 sequence (DNA): TGTGCCAGCAGTTCCACCCCCGGGGGGGGCACTGAAGCTTTCTTT. This rearrangement joins TRBV27 to TRBJ1-1, with D tentatively TRBD1 (5 bases). Per the germline V gene, CDR1 is MNHEY and CDR2 is SMNVEV (reference sequence). Trimming took 4 bases from V and 4 from J, leaving 16 bases between them. The CDR3 totals 15 residues.

The chain recombines TRBV5-1 with TRBJ2-4, with 9 bases that match TRBD1. CDR1 SGHRS and CDR2 YFSETQ come from the germline V gene. The CDR3 has 16 residues. V was clipped by 4 bases and J by 2 bases; unmatched bases: 7. The CDR3: CASSTGTGMTKNIQYF. CDR3 nucleotides: TGCGCCAGCAGCACAGGGACAGGGATGACCAAAAACATTCAGTACTTC.